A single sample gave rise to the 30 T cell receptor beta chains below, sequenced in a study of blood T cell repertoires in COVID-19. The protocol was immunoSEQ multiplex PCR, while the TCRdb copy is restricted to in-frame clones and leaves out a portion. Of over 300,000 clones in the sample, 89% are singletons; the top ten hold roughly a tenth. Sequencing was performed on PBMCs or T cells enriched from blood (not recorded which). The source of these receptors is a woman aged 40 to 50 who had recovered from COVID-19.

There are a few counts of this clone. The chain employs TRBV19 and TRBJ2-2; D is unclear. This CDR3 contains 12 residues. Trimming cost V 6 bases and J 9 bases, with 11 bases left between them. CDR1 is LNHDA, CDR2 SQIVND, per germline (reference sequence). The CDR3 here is CASRADSRELFF. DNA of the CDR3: TGTGCCAGTAGGGCTGACTCCCGGGAGCTGTTTTTT. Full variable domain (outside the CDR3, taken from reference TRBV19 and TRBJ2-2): DGGITQSPKYLFRKEGQNVTLSCEQNLNHDAMYWYRQDPGQGLRLIYYSQIVNDFQKGDIAEGYSVSREKKESFPLTVTSAQKNPTAFYLCASRADSRELFFGEGSRLTVL.

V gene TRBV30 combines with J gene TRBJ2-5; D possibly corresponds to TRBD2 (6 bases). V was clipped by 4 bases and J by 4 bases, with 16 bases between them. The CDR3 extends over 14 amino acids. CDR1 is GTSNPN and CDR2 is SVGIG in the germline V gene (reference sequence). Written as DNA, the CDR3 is TGTGCCTGGAAATTCAGGAGGGCAGGAGAGACCCAGTACTTC. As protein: CAWKFRRAGETQYF.

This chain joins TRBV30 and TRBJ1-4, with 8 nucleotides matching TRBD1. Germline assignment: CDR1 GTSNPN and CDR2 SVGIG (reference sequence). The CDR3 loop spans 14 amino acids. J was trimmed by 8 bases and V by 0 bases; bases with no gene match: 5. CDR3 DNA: TGTGCCTGGAGTGTCACAGGGGGGGAAGAAAAACTGTTTTTT. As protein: CAWSVTGGEEKLFF.

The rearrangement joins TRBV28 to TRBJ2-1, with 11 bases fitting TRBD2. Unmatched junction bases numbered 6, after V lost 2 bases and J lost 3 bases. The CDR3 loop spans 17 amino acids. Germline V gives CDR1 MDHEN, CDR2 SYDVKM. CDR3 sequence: CASSLEGLAGGYNEQFF. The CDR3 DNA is TGTGCCAGCAGTTTAGAAGGCCTAGCGGGGGGCTACAATGAGCAGTTCTTC.

The CDR3 DNA follows: TGTGCCAGCAGTATCCCACGCGGGACAGGGTTTGAAAAACTGTTTTTT. It is translated as CASSIPRGTGFEKLFF. The V and J genes are TRBV28 and TRBJ1-4; 9 bases fit TRBD1. Germline V gene lookup returns CDR1 MDHEN and CDR2 SYDVKM. V shed 5 bases and J 7 bases; nucleotides not matched to a gene: 11. This CDR3 is built from 16 residues.

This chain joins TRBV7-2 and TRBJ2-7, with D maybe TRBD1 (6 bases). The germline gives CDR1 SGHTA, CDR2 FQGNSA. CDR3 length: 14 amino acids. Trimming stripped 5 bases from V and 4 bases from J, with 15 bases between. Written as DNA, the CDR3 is TGTGCCAGCAGCGCTGACAGGAACATTTACGAGCAGTACTTC. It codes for CASSADRNIYEQYF. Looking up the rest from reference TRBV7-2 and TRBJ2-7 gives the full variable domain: GAGVSQSPSNKVTEKGKDVELRCDPISGHTALYWYRQSLGQGLEFLIYFQGNSAPDKSGLPSDRFSAERTGGSVSTLTIQRTQQEDSAVYLCASSADRNIYEQYFGPGTRLTVT.

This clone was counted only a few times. The CDR3 nucleotides read TGTGCCAGCAGTTGGGACAGGGGGTATGAAAAACTGTTTTTT. Its protein is CASSWDRGYEKLFF. This chain links TRBV2 with TRBJ1-4; the match to TRBD1 covers 11 bases. CDR1 is SNHLY and CDR2 is FYNNEI in the germline V gene. The V and J ends lost 5 bases and 6 bases, in that order; junction bases with no gene match: 2. The CDR3 runs to 14 residues.

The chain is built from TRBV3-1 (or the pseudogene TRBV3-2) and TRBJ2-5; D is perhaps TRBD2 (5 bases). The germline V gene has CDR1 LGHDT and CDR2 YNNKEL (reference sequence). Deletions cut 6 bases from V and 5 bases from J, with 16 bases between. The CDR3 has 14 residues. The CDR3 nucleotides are TGTGCCAGCAGTCCTCCCGGGGTTCACGAGACCCAGTACTTC. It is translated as CASSPPGVHETQYF.

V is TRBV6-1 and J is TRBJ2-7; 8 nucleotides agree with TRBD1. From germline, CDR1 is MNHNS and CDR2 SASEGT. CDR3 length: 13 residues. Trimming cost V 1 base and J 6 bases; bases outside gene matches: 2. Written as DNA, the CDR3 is TGTGCCAGCAGTGAAGGGACAGGGTTCGAGCAGTACTTC. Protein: CASSEGTGFEQYF.

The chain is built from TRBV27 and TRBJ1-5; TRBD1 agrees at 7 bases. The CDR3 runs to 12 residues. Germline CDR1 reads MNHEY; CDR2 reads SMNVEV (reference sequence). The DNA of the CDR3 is TGTGCGACAGGGTACCCCCATCAGCCCCAGCATTTT. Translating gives CATGYPHQPQHF.

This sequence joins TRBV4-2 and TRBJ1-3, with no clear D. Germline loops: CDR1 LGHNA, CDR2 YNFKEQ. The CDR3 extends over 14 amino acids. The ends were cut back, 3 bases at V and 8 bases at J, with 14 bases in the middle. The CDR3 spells CASSQGGNGDTIYF. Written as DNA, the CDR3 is TGTGCCAGCAGCCAGGGAGGTAACGGAGACACCATATATTTT.

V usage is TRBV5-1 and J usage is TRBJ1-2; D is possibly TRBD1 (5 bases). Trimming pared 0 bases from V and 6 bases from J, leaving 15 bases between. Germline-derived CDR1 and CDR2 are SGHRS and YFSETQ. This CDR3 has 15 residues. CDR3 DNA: TGCGCCAGCAGCTTGGATGCAGGGCAACGTGATGGCTACACCTTC. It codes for CASSLDAGQRDGYTF.

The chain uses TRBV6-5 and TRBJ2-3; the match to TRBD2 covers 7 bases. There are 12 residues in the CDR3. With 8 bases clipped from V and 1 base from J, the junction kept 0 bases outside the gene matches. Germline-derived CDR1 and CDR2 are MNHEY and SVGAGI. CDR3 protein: CASGGGTDTQYF. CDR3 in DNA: TGTGCCAGCGGGGGGGGCACAGATACGCAGTATTTT.

CDR3 loop: CASSPARQNGYTF. The CDR3 bases are TGCGCCAGCAGTCCCGCCCGACAGAATGGCTACACCTTC. The chain has TRBV23-1 and TRBJ1-2, with TRBD1 as a possible D gene (5 bases). TRBV23-1 counts as an open reading frame of uncertain function. The CDR3 totals 13 residues. The germline V and J ends were trimmed by 4 bases and 6 bases, with 12 bases remaining between them.

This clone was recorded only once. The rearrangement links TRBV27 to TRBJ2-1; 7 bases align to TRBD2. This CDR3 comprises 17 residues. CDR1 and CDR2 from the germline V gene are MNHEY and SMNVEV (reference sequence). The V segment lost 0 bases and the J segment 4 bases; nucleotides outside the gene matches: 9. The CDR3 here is CASSLSATSRGYNEQFF. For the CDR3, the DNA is TGTGCCAGCAGTTTATCCGCGACTAGCAGAGGGTACAATGAGCAGTTCTTC.

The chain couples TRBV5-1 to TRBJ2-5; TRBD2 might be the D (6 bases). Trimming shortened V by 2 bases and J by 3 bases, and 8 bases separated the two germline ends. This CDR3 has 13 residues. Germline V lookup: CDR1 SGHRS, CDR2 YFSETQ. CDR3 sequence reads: CASSFPGEETQYF. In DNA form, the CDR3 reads TGCGCCAGCAGCTTTCCGGGGGAAGAGACCCAGTACTTC.

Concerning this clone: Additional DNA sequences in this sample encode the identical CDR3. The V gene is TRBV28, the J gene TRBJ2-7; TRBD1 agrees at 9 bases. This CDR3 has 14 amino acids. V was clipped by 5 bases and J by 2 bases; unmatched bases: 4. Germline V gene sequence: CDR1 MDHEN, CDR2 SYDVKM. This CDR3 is CASSLRQGAYEQYF. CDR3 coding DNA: TGTGCCAGCAGTCTGCGACAGGGGGCCTACGAGCAGTACTTC.

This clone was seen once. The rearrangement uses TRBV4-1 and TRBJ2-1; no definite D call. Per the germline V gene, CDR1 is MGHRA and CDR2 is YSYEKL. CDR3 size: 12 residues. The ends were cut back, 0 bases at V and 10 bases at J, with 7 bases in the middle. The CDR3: CASSQEGREQFF. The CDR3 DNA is TGCGCCAGCAGCCAAGAGGGCCGCGAGCAGTTCTTC.

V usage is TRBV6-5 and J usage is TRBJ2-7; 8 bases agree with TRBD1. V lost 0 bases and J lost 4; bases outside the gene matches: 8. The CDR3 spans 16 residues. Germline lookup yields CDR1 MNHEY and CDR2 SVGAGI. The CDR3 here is CASSYSKTGGLYEQYF. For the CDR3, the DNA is TGTGCCAGCAGTTACTCGAAAACAGGGGGACTGTACGAGCAGTACTTC.

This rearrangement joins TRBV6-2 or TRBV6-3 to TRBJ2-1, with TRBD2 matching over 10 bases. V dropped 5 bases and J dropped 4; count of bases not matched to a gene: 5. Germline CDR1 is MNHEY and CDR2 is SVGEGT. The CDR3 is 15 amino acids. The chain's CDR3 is CASSAGTSAYNEQFF. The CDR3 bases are TGTGCCAGCAGTGCCGGGACTAGCGCTTACAATGAGCAGTTCTTC.

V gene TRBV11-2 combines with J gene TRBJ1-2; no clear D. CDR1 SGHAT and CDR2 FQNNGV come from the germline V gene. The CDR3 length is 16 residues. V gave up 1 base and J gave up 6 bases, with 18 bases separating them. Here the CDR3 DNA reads TGTGCCAGCAGCTTAGGGTTTCCCCGAAAAGGAGATGGCTACACCTTC. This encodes CASSLGFPRKGDGYTF.

CDR3 sequence: CASSLTATNEKLFF. The CDR3 DNA reads TGTGCCAGCAGTTTGACAGCTACTAATGAAAAACTGTTTTTT. J is TRBJ1-4 and V is TRBV6-5; maybe TRBD1 (5 bases). V dropped 4 bases and J dropped 2 bases, with 8 bases sitting between them. This CDR3 region has 14 residues. Germline V gene lookup returns CDR1 MNHEY and CDR2 SVGAGI.

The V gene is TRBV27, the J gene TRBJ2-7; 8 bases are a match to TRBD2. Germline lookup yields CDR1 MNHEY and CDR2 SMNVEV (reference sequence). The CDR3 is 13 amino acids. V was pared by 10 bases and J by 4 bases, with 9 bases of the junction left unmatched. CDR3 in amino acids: CATGGGPVYEQYF. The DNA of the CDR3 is TGTGCCACCGGGGGGGGGCCAGTATACGAGCAGTACTTC.

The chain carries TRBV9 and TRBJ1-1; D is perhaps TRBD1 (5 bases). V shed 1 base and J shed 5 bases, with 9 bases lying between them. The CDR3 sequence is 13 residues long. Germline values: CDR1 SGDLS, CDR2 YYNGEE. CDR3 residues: CASSVLGGTEAFF. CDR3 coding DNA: TGTGCCAGCAGCGTATTGGGGGGAACTGAAGCTTTCTTT.

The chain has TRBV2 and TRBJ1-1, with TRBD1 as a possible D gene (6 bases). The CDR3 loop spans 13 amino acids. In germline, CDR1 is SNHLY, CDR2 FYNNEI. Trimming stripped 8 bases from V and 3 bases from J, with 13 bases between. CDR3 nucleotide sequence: TGTGCCAGCTCCTTTGCAGGGGACACTGAAGCTTTCTTT. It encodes CASSFAGDTEAFF. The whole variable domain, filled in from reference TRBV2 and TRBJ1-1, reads EPEVTQTPSHQVTQMGQEVILRCVPISNHLYFYWYRQILGQKVEFLVSFYNNEISEKSEIFDDQFSVERPDGSNFTLKIRSTKLEDSAMYFCASSFAGDTEAFFGQGTRLTVV.

Here the CDR3 reads CASSFRDRGTGELFF. The CDR3 nucleotides read TGTGCCAGCAGCTTCCGGGACAGGGGGACCGGGGAGCTGTTTTTT. The chain links TRBV7-2 to TRBJ2-2; 11 bases agree with TRBD1. CDR3 length equals 15 residues. Germline-derived CDR1 and CDR2 are SGHTA and FQGNSA. Trimming at V came to 3 bases and at J to 5 bases, leaving 2 bases not matched to a gene.

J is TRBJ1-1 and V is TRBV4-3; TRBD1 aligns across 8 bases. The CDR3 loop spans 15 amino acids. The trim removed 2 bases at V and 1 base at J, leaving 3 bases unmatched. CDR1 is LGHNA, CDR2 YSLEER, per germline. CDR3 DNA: TGCGCCAGCAGCCAACAGGGGGCTGGGAACACTGAAGCTTTCTTT. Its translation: CASSQQGAGNTEAFF.

The CDR3 DNA reads TGCGCCAGCAGCTTGAATCGCGGTGGACAGGGTGGAAACACCATATATTTT. This sequence encodes CASSLNRGGQGGNTIYF. This rearrangement joins TRBV5-1 to TRBJ1-3; the match to TRBD1 covers 8 bases. CDR3 size: 17 residues. After removal of 1 base from V and 3 bases from J, the junction contained 9 bases not matched to a gene. Germline V CDR1 and CDR2: SGHRS, YFSETQ.

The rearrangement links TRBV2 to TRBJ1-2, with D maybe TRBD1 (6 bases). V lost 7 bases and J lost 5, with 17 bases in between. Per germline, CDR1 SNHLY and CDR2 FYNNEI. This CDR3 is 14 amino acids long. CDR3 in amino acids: CASNPQGTGYGYTF. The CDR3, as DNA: TGTGCCAGCAACCCACAGGGAACGGGGTATGGCTACACCTTC.

The CDR3 sequence: CASSFLTVGGRETQYF. CDR3 nucleotides: TGCGCCAGCAGCTTCTTAACCGTGGGGGGAAGAGAGACCCAGTACTTC. The chain joins TRBV5-1 to TRBJ2-5; D is possibly TRBD2 (6 bases). This CDR3 is 16 amino acids long. Germline CDR1 SGHRS, CDR2 YFSETQ. V lost 2 bases and J 4 bases, leaving 18 bases between the germline ends.